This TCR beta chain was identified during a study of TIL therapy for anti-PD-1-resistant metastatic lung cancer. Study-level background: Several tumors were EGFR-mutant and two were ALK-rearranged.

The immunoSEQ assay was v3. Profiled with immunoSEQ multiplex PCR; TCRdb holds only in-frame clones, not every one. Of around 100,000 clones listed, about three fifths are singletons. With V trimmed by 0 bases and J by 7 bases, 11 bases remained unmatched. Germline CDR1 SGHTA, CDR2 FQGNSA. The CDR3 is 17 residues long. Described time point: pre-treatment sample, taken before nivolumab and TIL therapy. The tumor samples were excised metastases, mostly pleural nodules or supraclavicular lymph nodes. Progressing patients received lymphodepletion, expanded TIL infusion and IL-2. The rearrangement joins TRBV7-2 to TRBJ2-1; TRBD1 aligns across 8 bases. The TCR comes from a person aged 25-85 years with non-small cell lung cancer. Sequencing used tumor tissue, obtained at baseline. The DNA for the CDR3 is TGTGCCAGCAGCTTAGCGTTTGCGTGGACAGGGATAAATGAGCAGTTCTTC. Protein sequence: CASSLAFAWTGINEQFF.